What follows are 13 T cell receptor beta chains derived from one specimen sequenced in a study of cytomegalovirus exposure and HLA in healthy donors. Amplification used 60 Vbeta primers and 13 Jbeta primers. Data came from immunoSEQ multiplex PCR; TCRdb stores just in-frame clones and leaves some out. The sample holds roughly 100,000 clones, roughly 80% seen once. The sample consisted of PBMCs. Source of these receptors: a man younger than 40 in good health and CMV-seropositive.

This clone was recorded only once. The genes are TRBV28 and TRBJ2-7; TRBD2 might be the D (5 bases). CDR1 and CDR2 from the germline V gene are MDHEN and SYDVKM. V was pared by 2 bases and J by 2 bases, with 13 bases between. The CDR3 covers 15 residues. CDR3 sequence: CASSLRGSIPYEQYF. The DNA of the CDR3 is TGTGCCAGCAGTTTAAGAGGGAGTATCCCCTACGAGCAGTACTTC.

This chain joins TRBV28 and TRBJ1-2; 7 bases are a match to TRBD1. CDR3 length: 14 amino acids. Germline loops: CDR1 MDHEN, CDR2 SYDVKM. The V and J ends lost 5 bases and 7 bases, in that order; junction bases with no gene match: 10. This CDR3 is CASSLPTGLIGYTF. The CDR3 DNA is TGTGCCAGCAGTCTACCGACAGGGCTAATTGGCTACACCTTC.

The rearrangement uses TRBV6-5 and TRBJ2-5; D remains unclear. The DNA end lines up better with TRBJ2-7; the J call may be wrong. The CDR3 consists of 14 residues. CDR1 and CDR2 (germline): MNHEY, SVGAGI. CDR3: CASSYGLSSYEQYF. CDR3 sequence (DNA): TGTGCCAGCAGTTACGGGCTGTCCTCCTACGAGCAGTACTTC.

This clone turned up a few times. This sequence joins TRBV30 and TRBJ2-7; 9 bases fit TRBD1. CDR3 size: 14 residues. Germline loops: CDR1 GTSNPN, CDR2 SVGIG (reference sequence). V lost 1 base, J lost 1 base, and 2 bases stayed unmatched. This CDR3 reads CAWSGGTGSYEQYF. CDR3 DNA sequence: TGTGCCTGGAGTGGGGGGACAGGGTCCTACGAGCAGTACTTC.

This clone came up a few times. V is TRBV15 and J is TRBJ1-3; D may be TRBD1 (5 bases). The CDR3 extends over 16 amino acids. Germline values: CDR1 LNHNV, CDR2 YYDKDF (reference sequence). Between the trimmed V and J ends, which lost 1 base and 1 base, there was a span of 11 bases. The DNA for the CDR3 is TGTGCCACCAGCAGAGCGTCTCCAGGGTCTGGAAACACCATATATTTT. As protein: CATSRASPGSGNTIYF.

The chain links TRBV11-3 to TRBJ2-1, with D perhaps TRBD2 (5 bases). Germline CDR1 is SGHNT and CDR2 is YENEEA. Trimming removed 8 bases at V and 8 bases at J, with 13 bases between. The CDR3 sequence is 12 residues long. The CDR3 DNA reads TGTGCCAGCGCGGGCGACCGGGATGAGCAGTTCTTC. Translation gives CASAGDRDEQFF.

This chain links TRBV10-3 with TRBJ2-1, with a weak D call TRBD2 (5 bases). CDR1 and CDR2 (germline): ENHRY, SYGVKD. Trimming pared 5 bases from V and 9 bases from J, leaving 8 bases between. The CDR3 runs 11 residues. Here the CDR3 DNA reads TGTGCCATCAGTATAGCGACTGAGCAGTTCTTC. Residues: CAISIATEQFF.

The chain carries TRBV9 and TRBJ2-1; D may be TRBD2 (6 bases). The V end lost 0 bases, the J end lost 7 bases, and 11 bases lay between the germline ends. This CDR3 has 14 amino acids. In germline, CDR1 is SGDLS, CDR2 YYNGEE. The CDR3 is CASSVAGSTNEQFF. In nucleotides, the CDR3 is TGTGCCAGCAGCGTAGCCGGGAGTACGAATGAGCAGTTCTTC.

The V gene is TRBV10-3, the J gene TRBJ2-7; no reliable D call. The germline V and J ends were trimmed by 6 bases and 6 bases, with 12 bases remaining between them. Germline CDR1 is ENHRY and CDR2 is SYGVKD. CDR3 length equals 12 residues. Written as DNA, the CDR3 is TGTGCCATCAGGCCCGACAAGTTCGAGCAGTACTTC. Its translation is CAIRPDKFEQYF.

This CDR3 reads CASSLELLAGHNEQFF. In DNA, the CDR3 is TGTGCCAGCAGCTTGGAGTTACTAGCGGGACACAATGAGCAGTTCTTC. V gene TRBV5-6 combines with J gene TRBJ2-1; 10 nucleotides match TRBD2. The germline V gene has CDR1 SGHDT and CDR2 YYEEEE. This CDR3 is built from 16 residues. Germline trimming cut 0 bases from V and 5 bases from J; bases unmatched to any gene: 5.

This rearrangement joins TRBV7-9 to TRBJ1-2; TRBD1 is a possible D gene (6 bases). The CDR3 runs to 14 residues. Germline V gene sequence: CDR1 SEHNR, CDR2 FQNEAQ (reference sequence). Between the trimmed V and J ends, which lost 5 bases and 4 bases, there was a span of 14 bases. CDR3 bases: TGTGCCAGCAGCCCTACCGGACAGCCCTATGGCTACACCTTC. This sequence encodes CASSPTGQPYGYTF.

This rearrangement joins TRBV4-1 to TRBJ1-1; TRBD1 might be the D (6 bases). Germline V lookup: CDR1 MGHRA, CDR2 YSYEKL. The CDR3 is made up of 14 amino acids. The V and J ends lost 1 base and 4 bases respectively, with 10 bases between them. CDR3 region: CASSQGQVGTEAFF. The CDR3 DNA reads TGCGCCAGCAGCCAAGGACAGGTGGGCACTGAAGCTTTCTTT.

CDR3 nucleotide sequence: TGTGCCAGTTCGGGGCTAGCGGGCTACAATGAGCAGTTCTTC. The encoded protein is CASSGLAGYNEQFF. The gene calls are TRBV19 and TRBJ2-1, with 8 bases fitting TRBD2. Germline trimming cut 8 bases from V and 3 bases from J; bases unmatched to any gene: 6. CDR3 length: 14 amino acids. CDR1 is LNHDA and CDR2 is SQIVND in the germline V gene (reference sequence).